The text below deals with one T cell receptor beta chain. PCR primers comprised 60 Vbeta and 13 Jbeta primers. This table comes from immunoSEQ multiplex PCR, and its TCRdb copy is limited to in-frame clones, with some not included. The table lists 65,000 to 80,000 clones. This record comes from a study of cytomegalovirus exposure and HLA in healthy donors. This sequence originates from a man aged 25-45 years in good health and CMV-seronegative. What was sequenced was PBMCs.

The CDR3 coding sequence is TGTGCCAGCAGTTCTGAGGCAGGGGGGCGGTCACCCCTCCACTTT. The encoded protein is CASSSEAGGRSPLHF. The V gene is TRBV2, the J gene TRBJ1-6; 7 positions agree with TRBD1. The junction had 11 bases not matched to a gene; V was cut back by 5 bases and J by 10 bases. This CDR3 is built from 15 residues. Germline V gene sequence: CDR1 SNHLY, CDR2 FYNNEI.